This entry is about one TCR beta chain. This CDR3 contains 12 residues. Trimming removed 6 bases at V and 10 bases at J, with 13 bases between. Per the germline V gene, CDR1 is MDHEN and CDR2 is SYDVKM. Assay used: immunoSEQ multiplex PCR; TCRdb lists only in-frame clones, some missing. Seen here are over 150,000 clones, roughly 87% observed once, and the top ten hold 2% to 3%. This sample is drawn from a study of T cell responses to AZD1222 COVID-19 vaccine. The chain uses TRBV28 and TRBJ1-5, with a possible D match to TRBD1 (5 bases). This TCR came from an adult in good health. The source material was peripheral blood, sampled on day 0 of AZD1222 vaccination. CDR3 DNA sequence: TGTGCCAGCAGCAGGGTAGAGGGACCCCAGCATTTT. Its protein product is CASSRVEGPQHF.